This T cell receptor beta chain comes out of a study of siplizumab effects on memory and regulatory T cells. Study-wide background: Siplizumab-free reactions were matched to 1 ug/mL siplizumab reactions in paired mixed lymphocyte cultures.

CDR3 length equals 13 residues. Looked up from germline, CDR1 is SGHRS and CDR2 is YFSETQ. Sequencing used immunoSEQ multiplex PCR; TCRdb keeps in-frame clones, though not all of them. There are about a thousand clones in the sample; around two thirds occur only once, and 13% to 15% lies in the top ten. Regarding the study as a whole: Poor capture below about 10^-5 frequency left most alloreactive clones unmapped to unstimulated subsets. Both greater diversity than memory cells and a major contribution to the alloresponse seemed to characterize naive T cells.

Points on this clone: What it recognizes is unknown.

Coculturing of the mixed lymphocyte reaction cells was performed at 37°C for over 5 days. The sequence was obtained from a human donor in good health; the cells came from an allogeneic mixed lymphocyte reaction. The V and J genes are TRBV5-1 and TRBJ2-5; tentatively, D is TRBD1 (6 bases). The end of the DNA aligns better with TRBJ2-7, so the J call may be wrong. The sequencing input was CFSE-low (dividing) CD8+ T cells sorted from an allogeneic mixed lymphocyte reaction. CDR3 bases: TGCGCCAGCAGCTTGCCAGGGGCCTACGAGCAGTACTTC. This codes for CASSLPGAYEQYF.